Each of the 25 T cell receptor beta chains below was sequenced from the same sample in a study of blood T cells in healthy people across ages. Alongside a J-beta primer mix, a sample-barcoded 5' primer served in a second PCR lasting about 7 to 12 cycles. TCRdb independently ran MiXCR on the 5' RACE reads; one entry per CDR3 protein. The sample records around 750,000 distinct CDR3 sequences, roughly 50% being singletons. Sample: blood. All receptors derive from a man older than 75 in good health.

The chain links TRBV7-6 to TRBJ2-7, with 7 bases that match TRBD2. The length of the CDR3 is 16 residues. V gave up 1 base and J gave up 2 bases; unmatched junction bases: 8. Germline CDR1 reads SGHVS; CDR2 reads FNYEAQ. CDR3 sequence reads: CASSLGGGDGPYEQYF. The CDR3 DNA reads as TGTGCCAGCAGCTTAGGGGGGGGGGACGGCCCCTACGAGCAGTACTTC.

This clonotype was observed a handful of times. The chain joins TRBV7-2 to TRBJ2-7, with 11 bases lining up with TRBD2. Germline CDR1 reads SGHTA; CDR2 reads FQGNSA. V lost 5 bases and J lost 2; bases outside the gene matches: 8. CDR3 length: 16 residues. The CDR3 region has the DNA TGTGCCAGCAGCGGCCGAAGACTAGCGGGAACCTACGAGCAGTACTTC. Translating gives CASSGRRLAGTYEQYF.

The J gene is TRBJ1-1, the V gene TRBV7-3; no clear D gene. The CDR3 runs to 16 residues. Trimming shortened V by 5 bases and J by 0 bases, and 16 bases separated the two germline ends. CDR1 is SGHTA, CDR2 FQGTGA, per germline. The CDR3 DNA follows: TGTGCCAGCAGCCAAACGGGGTTAAATCTGAACACTGAAGCTTTCTTT. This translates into CASSQTGLNLNTEAFF.

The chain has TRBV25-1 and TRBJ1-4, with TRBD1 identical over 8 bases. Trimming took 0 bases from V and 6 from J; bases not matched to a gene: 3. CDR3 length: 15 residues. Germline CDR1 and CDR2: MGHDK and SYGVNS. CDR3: CASSEYKGQDEKLFF. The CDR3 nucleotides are TGTGCCAGCAGTGAATATAAGGGACAGGATGAAAAACTGTTTTTT.

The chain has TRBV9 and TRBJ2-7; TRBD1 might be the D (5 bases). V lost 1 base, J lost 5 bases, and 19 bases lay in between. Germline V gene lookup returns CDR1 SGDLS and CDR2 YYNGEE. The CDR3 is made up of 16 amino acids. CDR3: CASSVNARTPEDEQYF. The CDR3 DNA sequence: TGTGCCAGCAGCGTAAATGCCAGGACACCTGAGGACGAGCAGTACTTC.

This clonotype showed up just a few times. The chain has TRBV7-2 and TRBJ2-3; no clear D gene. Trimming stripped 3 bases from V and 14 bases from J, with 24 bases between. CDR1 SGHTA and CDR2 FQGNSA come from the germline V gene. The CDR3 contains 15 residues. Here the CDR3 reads CASSFSGLEHRYAYF. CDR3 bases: TGTGCCAGCAGCTTCTCCGGGCTCGAGCACAGATACGCGTATTTT.

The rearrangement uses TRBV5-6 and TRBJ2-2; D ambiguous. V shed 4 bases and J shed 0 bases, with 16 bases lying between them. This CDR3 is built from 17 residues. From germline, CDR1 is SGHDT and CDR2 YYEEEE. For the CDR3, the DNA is TGTGCCAGCAGCCACCGATGGCGCCCCACGAACACCGGGGAGCTGTTTTTT. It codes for CASSHRWRPTNTGELFF.

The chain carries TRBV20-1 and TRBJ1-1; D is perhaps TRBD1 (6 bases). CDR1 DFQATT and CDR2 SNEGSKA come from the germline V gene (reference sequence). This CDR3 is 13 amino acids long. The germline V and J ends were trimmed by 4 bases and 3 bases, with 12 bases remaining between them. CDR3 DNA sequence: TGCAGTGCTAATGAGGGGGGGTACACTGAAGCTTTCTTT. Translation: CSANEGGYTEAFF.

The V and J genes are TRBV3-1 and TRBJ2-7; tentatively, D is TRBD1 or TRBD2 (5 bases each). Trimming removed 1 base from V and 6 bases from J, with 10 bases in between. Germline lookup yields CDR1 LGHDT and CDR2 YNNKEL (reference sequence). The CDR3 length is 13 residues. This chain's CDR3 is CASSQGGEGEQYF. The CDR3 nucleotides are TGTGCCAGCAGCCAAGGAGGGGAAGGCGAGCAGTACTTC.

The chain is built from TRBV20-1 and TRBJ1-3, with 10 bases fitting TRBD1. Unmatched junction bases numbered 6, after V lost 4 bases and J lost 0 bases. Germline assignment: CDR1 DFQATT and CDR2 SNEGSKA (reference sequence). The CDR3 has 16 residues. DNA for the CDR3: TGCAGTGCTAAGGACAGGGGGGTTTTCTCTGGAAACACCATATATTTT. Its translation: CSAKDRGVFSGNTIYF.

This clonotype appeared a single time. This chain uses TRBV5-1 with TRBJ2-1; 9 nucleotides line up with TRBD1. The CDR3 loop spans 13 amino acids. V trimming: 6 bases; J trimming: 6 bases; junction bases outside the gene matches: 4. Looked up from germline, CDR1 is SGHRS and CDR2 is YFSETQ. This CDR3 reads CASTWTGANEQFF. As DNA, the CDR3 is TGCGCCAGCACCTGGACAGGGGCCAATGAGCAGTTCTTC.

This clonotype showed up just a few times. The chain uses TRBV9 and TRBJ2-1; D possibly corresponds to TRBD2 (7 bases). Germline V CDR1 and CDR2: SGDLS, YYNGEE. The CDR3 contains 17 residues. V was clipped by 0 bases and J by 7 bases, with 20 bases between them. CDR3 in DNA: TGTGCCAGCAGCGTAGATGGGGGGGCGGGAGTGGTGAATGAGCAGTTCTTC. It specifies CASSVDGGAGVVNEQFF.

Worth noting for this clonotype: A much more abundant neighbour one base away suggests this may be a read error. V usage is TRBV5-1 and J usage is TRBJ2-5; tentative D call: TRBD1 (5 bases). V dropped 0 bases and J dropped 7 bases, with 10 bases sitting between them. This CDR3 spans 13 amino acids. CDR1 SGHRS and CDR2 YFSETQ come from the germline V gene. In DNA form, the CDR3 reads TGCGCCAGCAGCTTGGGGGGCCAGGGGACCCAGTACTTC. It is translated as CASSLGGQGTQYF.

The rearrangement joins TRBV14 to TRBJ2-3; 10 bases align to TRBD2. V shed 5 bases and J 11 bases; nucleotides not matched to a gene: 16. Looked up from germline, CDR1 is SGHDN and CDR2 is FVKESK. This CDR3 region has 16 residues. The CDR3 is CASSIIGLAVGKGQYF. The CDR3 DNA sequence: TGTGCCAGCAGCATCATCGGACTAGCGGTGGGCAAGGGGCAGTATTTT. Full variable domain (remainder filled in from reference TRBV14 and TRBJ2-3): EAGVTQFPSHSVIEKGQTVTLRCDPISGHDNLYWYRRVMGKEIKFLLHFVKESKQDESGMPNNRFLAERTGGTYSTLKVQPAELEDSGVYFCASSIIGLAVGKGQYFGPGTRLTVL.

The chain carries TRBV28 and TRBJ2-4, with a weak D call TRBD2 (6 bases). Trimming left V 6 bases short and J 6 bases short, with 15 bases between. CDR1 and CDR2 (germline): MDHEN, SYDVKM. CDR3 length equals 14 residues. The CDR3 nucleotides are TGTGCCAGCAGGACCGGGGGAGCTGGAAACATTCAGTACTTC. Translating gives CASRTGGAGNIQYF.

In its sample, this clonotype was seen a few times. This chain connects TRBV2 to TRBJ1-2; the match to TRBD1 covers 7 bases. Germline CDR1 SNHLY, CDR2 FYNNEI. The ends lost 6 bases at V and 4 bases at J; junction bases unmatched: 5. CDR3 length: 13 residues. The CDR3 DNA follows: TGTGCCAGCAGCACGACAGGGATCTATGGCTACACCTTC. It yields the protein CASSTTGIYGYTF.

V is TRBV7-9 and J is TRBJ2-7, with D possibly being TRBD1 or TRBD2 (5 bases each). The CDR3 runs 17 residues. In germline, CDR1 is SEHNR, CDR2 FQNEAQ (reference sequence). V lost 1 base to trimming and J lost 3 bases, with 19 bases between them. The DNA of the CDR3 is TGTGCCAGCAGCTTAGAGGTCGGGGCAGGTTCGAACTACGAGCAGTACTTC. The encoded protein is CASSLEVGAGSNYEQYF.

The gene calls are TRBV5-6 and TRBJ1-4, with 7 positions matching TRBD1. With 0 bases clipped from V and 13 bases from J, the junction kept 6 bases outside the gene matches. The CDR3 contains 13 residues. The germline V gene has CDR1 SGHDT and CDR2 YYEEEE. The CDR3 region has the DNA TGTGCCAGCAGCTTGGCCTCCGGGACAGCACTGTTTTTT. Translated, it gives CASSLASGTALFF.

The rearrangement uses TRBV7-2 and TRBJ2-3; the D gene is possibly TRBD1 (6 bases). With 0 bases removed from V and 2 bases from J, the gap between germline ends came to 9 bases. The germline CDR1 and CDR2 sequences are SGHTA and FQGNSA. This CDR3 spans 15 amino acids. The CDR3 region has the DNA TGTGCCAGCAGCTTAGCTACAGGGCCCACAGATACGCAGTATTTT. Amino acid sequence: CASSLATGPTDTQYF.

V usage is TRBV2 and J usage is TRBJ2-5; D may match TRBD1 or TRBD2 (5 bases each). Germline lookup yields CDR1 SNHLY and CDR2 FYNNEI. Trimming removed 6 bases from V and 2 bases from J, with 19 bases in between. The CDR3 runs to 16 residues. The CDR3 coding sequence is TGTGCCAGCAGAGGGTCCGGGGCGGGCCTACAAGAGACCCAGTACTTC. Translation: CASRGSGAGLQETQYF.

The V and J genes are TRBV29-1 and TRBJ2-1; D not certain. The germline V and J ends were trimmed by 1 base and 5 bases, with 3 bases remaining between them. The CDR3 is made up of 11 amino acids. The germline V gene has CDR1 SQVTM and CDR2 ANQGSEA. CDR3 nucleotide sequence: TGCAGCGTTGAAGGAGACAATGAGCAGTTCTTC. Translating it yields CSVEGDNEQFF.

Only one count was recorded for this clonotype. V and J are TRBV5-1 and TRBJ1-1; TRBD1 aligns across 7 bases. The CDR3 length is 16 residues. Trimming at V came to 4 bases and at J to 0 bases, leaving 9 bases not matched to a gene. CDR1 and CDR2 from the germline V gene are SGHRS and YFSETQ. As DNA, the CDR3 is TGCGCCAGCAGCGTAACCCGACAGGGCATGAACACTGAAGCTTTCTTT. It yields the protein CASSVTRQGMNTEAFF.

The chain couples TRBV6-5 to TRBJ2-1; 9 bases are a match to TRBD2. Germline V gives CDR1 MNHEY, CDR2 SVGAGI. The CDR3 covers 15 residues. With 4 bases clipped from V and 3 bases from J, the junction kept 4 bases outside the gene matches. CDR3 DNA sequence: TGTGCCAGCAGTTCGACTAGCGGTGTCTACAATGAGCAGTTCTTC. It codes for CASSSTSGVYNEQFF.

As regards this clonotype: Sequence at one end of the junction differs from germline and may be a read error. Here the CDR3 reads CSTRLPQGGQLQEQYF. CDR3 nucleotides: TGCAGTACTAGACTCCCCCAGGGGGGACAGCTTCAGGAGCAGTACTTC. The genes are TRBV20-1 and TRBJ2-4; TRBD1 might be the D (7 bases). The V gene's germline CDR1 is DFQATT and CDR2 SNEGSKA (reference sequence). CDR3 length: 16 residues.

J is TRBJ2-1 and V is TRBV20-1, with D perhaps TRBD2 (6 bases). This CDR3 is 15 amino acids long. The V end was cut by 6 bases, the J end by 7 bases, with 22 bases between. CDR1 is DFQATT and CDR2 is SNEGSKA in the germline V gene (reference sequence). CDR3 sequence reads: CSAHPGLPRRNEQFF. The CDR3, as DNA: TGCAGTGCCCATCCGGGACTCCCGAGACGGAATGAGCAGTTCTTC.